The TCR beta chain described here comes from a study of T cell responses to AZD1222 COVID-19 vaccine. Study results and caveats: Nearly half of the spike-specific TCRs reportedly recognize variant regions that carry no mutations. The CD4 TCRs associated with vaccination extended across spike and predominated at 160-218 and 743-854.

Turning to this clone: Its matching antigen is unknown.

Germline lookup yields CDR1 MNHEY and CDR2 SVGAGI. The CDR3 has 11 residues. Trimming left V 3 bases short and J 6 bases short, with 6 bases between. Sequencing was performed with immunoSEQ multiplex PCR; in TCRdb, only in-frame clones are kept and a portion is missing. The sample contains 150,000 to 200,000 clones, 85% to 90% of which appear only once. V is TRBV6-5 and J is TRBJ2-7; D gene uncertain. Sequenced material: peripheral blood, taken on day 0 of AZD1222 vaccination. The receptor's source is an adult in good health. CDR3 amino acids: CASSYGTEQYF. DNA for the CDR3: TGTGCCAGCAGTTATGGAACCGAGCAGTACTTC.